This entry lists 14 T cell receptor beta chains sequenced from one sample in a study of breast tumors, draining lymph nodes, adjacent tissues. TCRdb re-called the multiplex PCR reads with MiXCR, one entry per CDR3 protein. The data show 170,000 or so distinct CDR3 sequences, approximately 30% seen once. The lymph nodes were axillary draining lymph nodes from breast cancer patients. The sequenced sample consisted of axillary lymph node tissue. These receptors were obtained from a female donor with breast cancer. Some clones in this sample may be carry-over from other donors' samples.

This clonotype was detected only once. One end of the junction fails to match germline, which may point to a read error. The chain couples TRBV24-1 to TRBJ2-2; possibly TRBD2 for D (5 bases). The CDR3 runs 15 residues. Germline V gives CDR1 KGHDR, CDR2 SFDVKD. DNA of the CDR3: TGTGCCACCTGTGAACTTGGAGGGAACACCGGGGAGCTGTTTTTT. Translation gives CATCELGGNTGELFF.

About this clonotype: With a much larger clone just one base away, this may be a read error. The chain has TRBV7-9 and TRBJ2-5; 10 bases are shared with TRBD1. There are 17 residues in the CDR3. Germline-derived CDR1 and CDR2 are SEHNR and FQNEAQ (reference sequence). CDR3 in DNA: TGTGCCAGCAGCTTGGAGGGACAGGGGTTAATGAGAGAGCCCCAGTACTTC. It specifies CASSLEGQGLMREPQYF.

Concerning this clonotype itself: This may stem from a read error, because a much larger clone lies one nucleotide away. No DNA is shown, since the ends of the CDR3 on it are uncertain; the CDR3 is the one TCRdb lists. The CDR3 is CASSVGGGARETPYF. V usage is TRBV9 and J usage is TRBJ2-5; TRBD1 is the table's D call and was not checked against the DNA. The CDR3 has 15 amino acids, counting both end residues. CDR1 is SGDLS and CDR2 is YYNGEE in the germline V gene.

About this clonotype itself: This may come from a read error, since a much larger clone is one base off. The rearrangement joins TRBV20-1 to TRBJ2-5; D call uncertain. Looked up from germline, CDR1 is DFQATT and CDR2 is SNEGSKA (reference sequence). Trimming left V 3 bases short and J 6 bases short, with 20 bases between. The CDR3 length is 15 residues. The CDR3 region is CSASNTLAAIKTQYF. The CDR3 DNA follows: TGCAGTGCTAGCAATACCCTGGCGGCGATAAAGACCCAGTACTTC.

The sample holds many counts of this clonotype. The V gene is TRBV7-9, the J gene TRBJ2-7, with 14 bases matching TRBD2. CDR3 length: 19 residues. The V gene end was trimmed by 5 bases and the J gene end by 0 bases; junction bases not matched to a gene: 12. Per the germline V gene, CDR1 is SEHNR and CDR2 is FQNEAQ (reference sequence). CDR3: CASSSPGTSGSSISYEQYF. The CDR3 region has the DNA TGTGCCAGCAGCAGCCCCGGGACTAGCGGGAGTTCTATCTCCTACGAGCAGTACTTC.

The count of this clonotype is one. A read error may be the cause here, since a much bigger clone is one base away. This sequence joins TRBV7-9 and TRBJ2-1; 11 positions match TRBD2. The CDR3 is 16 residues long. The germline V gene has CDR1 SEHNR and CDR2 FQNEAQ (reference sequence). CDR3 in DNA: TGTGCCAGCAGCTCTAGCGGGAGGTTCTCCCACAATGAGCAGTTCTTC. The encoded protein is CASSSSGRFSHNEQFF.

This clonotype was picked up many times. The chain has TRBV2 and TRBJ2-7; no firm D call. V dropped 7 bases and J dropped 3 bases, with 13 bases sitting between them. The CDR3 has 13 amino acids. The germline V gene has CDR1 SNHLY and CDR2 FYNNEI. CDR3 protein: CASTEVLHYEQYF. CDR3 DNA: TGTGCCAGCACCGAGGTACTACACTACGAGCAGTACTTC.

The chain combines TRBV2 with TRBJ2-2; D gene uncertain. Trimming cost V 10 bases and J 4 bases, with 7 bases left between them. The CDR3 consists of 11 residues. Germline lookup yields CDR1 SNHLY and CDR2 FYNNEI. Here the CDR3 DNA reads TGTGCCACGACCGCCACCGGGGAGCTGTTTTTT. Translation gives CATTATGELFF. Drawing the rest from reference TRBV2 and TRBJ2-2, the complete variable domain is EPEVTQTPSHQVTQMGQEVILRCVPISNHLYFYWYRQILGQKVEFLVSFYNNEISEKSEIFDDQFSVERPDGSNFTLKIRSTKLEDSAMYFCATTATGELFFGEGSRLTVL.

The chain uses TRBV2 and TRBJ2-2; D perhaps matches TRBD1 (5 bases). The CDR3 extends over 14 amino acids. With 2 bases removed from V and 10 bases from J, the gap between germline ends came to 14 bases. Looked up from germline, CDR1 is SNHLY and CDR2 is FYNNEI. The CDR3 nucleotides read TGTGCCAGCAGTGAATGGGGCAGGGTGGAGGAGCTGTTTTTT. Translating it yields CASSEWGRVEELFF.

The DNA of the CDR3 is TGTGCCATCAGACAGGTAAACTACGAGCAGTACTTC. This codes for CAIRQVNYEQYF. This chain connects TRBV10-3 to TRBJ2-7; TRBD1 is a possible D gene (5 bases). The V end lost 6 bases, the J end lost 3 bases, and 9 bases lay between the germline ends. The CDR3 consists of 12 residues. Germline lookup yields CDR1 ENHRY and CDR2 SYGVKD.

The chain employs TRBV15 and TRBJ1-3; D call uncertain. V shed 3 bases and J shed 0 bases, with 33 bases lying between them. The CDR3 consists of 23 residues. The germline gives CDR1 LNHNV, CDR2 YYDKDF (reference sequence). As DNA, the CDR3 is TGTGCCACCAGCAGGAGGATAGGAAGCTCCTATAATTCACCCCTCCCCTCTGGAAACACCATATATTTT. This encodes CATSRRIGSSYNSPLPSGNTIYF. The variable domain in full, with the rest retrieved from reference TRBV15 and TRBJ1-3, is DAMVIQNPRYQVTQFGKPVTLSCSQTLNHNVMYWYQQKSSQAPKLLFHYYDKDFNNEADTPDNFQSRRPNTSFCFLDIRSPGLGDTAMYLCATSRRIGSSYNSPLPSGNTIYFGEGSWLTVV.

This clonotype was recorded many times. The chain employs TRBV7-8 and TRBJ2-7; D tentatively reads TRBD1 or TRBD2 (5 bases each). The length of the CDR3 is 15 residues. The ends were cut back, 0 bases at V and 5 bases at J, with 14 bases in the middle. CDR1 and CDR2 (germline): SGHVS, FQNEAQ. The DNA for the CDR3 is TGTGCCAGCAGCTTAGCGAATCGGGACGCCCACGAGCAGTACTTC. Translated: CASSLANRDAHEQYF.

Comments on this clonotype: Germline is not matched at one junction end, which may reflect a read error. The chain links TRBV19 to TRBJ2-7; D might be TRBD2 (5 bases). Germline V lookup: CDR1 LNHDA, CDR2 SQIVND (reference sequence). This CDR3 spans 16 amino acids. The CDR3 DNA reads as TGTGCCTGTAGTGTAGTTGGAGGCCCAGGAACCTACGAGCAGTACTTC. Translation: CACSVVGGPGTYEQYF.

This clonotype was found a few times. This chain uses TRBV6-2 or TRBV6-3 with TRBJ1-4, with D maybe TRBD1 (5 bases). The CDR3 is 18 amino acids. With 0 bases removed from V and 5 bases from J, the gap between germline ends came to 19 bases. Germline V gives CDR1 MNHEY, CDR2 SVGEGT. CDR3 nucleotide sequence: TGTGCCAGCAGTTACTCTAAAGGAGCGGGGCTAGCCAATGAAAAACTGTTTTTT. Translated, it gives CASSYSKGAGLANEKLFF.